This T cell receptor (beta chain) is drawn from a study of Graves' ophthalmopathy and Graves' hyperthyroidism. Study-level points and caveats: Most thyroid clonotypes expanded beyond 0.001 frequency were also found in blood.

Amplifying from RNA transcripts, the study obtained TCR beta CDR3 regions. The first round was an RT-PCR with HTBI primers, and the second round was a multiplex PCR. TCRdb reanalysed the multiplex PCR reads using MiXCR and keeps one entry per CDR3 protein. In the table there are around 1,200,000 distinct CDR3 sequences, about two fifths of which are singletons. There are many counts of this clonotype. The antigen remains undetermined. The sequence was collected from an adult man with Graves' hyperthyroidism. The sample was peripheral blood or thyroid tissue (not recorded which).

The CDR3 spells CATSLDRRANTEAFF. CDR3 nucleotides: TGTGCCACCAGCCTCGATCGCAGGGCGAACACTGAAGCTTTCTTT. This rearrangement joins TRBV15 to TRBJ1-1; D may be TRBD1 (5 bases). Germline lookup yields CDR1 LNHNV and CDR2 YYDKDF (reference sequence). This CDR3 is 15 amino acids long. V gave up 5 bases and J gave up 1 base, with 14 bases separating them.